Listed here is a single T cell receptor beta chain. This CDR3 is 14 amino acids long. V lost 4 bases and J lost 12; bases outside the gene matches: 7. Looked up from germline, CDR1 is LGHDT and CDR2 is YNNKEL (reference sequence). The data were obtained in a study of blood T cell repertoires in COVID-19. Across the whole study: Collection of acute and convalescent COVID-19 samples took place in the United States, Italy and Spain. The cDNA or gDNA used as material had been derived from T cells, B-cell-depleted T cells, or PBMCs.

Source study methods: Estimation of nucleated cell counts was performed using reference gene primer amplification. The assay was immunoSEQ multiplex PCR, and TCRdb's table has in-frame clones only and misses some. Clone size and V and J calls were adopted from that table, with D and trimming inferred from the DNA. The table records hundreds of thousands of clones, about nine tenths of them present only once. The Seattle patients joined while their infection was active and were tracked longitudinally afterward. This chain links TRBV3-1 (or the pseudogene TRBV3-2) with TRBJ2-1, with TRBD1 matching over 12 bases. This TCR came from a woman aged 50 to 60 with COVID-19, enrolled during active disease. The sequenced sample consisted of peripheral blood. This CDR3 reads CASSPRDRGQWQFF. CDR3 in DNA: TGTGCCAGCAGCCCCCGGGACAGGGGGCAGTGGCAGTTCTTC.